Each of the 7 T cell receptor beta chains below was sequenced from the same sample in a study of early T cells in non-severe SARS-CoV-2 infection. Using its own MiXCR run on the 5' RACE reads, TCRdb lists one record per CDR3 protein. This sample has around 22,000 distinct CDR3 sequences, with roughly 3.5% found just once. Source material: whole blood. Receptors were obtained from an adult who was a healthcare worker with PCR-confirmed SARS-CoV-2 infection or an uninfected control (not recorded which).

Within the sample, this clonotype is medium-sized. J is TRBJ2-1 and V is TRBV24-1, with 9 bases that match TRBD2. Trimming took 5 bases from V and 3 from J; bases not matched to a gene: 4. In germline, CDR1 is KGHDR, CDR2 SFDVKD. This CDR3 region has 15 residues. CDR3 sequence reads: CATSGTSDNYNEQFF. The CDR3 nucleotides are TGTGCCACCAGTGGGACTAGCGATAACTACAATGAGCAGTTCTTC.

In this sample, this clonotype turned up many times. J is TRBJ1-6 and V is TRBV13, with 7 bases that match TRBD1. V shed 5 bases, J shed 8 bases, and the junction held 6 bases outside the gene matches. Per the germline V gene, CDR1 is PRHDT and CDR2 is FYEKMQ (reference sequence). This CDR3 has 14 residues. In nucleotides, the CDR3 is TGTGCCAGCAGCCCTAGGGACAGTTATTCACCCCTCCACTTT. It specifies CASSPRDSYSPLHF.

The chain carries TRBV28 and TRBJ1-2; D is unresolved. This CDR3 spans 14 amino acids. CDR1 is MDHEN, CDR2 SYDVKM, per germline. Trimming took off 5 bases at V and 5 bases at J, with 15 bases between the two ends. In DNA form, the CDR3 reads TGTGCCAGCAGTCCCTCCAGGCTCTTGTATGGCTACACCTTC. It codes for CASSPSRLLYGYTF.

This clonotype was seen a single time. J is TRBJ2-7 and V is TRBV29-1; no firm D call. Trimming stripped 0 bases from V and 6 bases from J, with 6 bases between. The germline V gene encodes CDR1 SQVTM and CDR2 ANQGSEA. There are 11 residues in the CDR3. CDR3 region: CSVEDYREQYF. In nucleotides, the CDR3 is TGCAGCGTTGAAGATTACCGCGAGCAGTACTTC.

This clonotype was picked up many times. Germline and junction disagree at one end, which may indicate a read error. The rearrangement links TRBV12-3 or TRBV12-4 to TRBJ1-3; D may be TRBD1 (6 bases). The CDR3 totals 18 residues. The CDR3 loop reads CASRRSPGTSSSENTIYF. The CDR3 region has the DNA TGTGCCAGCAGACGATCCCCCGGGACATCGAGCTCTGAAAACACCATATATTTT.

In its sample, this clonotype was seen many times. This chain's CDR3 is CATSRDGTDTEAFF. In DNA form, the CDR3 reads TGTGCCACCAGCAGAGATGGGACTGACACTGAAGCTTTCTTT. This rearrangement joins TRBV15 to TRBJ1-1; the D gene is possibly TRBD1 (5 bases). CDR3 length equals 14 residues. Between the trimmed V and J ends, which lost 0 bases and 3 bases, there was a span of 8 bases. The germline gives CDR1 LNHNV, CDR2 YYDKDF (reference sequence).

Sample share makes this clonotype medium-sized. The chain carries TRBV29-1 and TRBJ2-7; a weak D match, TRBD1 (6 bases). The CDR3 loop spans 14 amino acids. Trimming took off 0 bases at V and 6 bases at J, with 15 bases between the two ends. The germline CDR1 and CDR2 sequences are SQVTM and ANQGSEA. The DNA of the CDR3 is TGCAGCGTTGAAGATTTTTCAGGGGTCCGCGAGCAGTACTTC. Its protein is CSVEDFSGVREQYF.